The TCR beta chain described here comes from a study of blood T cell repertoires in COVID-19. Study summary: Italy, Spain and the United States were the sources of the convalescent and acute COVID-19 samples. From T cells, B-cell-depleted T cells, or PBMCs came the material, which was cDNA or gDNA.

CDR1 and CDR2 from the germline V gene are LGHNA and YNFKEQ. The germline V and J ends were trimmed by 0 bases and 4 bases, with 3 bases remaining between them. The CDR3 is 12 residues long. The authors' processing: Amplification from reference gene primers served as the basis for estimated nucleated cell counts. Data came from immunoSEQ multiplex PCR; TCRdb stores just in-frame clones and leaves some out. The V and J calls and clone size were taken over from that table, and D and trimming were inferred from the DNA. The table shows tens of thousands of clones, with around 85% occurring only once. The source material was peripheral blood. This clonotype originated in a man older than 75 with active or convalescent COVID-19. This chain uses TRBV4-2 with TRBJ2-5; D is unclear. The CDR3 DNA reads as TGTGCCAGCAGCCAAGAAGCAGAGACCCAGTACTTC. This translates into CASSQEAETQYF.